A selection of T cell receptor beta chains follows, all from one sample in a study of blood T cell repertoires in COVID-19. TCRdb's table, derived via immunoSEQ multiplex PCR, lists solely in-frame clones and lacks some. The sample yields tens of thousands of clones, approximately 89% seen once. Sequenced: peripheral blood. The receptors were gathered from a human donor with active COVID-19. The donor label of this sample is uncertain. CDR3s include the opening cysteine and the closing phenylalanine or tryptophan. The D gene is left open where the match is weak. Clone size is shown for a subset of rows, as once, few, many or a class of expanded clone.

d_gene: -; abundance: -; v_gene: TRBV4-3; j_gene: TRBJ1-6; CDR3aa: CASSQDRAGNTPPLHF; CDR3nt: TGCGCCAGCAGCCAAGATCGGGCAGGGAATACGCCACCCCTCCACTTT
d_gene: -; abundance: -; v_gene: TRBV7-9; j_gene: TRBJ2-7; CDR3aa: CASTQSRDISLEQYF; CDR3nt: TGTGCCAGCACCCAATCCCGGGACATTAGTCTCGAGCAGTACTTC
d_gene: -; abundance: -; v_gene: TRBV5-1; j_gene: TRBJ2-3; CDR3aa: CASSRDTDTQYF; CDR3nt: TGCGCCAGCAGCCGGGACACAGATACGCAGTATTTT
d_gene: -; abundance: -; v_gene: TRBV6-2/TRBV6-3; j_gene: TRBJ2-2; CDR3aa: CASSNLRGGELFF; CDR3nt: TGTGCCAGCAGTAACCTCCGGGGTGGGGAGCTGTTTTTT
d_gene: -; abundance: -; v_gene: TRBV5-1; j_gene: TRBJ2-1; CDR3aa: CASSPEDWSSYNEQFF; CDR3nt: TGCGCCAGCAGCCCGGAGGACTGGAGCTCCTACAATGAGCAGTTCTTC
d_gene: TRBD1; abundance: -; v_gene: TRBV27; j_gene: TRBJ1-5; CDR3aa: CASRPTGGLQPQHF; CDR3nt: TGTGCCAGCAGACCGACAGGGGGACTTCAGCCCCAGCATTTT
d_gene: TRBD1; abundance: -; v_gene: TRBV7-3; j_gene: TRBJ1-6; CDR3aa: CASSLRQGARSPLHF; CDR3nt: TGTGCCAGCAGCTTAAGGCAGGGGGCGCGGTCACCCCTCCACTTT
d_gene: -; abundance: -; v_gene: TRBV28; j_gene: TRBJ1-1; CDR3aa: CASTREISNTEAFF; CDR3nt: TGTGCCAGCACTAGGGAGATATCGAACACTGAAGCTTTCTTT
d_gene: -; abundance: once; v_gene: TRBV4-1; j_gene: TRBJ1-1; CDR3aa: CASSQGITEEAFF; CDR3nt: TGCGCCAGCAGCCAAGGTATTACAGAGGAAGCTTTCTTT
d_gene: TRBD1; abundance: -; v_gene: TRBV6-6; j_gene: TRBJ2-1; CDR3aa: CASSYPTGSSYNEQFF; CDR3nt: TGTGCCAGCAGTTACCCGACAGGGAGCTCCTACAATGAGCAGTTCTTC
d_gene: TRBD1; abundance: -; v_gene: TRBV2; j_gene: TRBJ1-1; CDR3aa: CASTLVRGPTEAFF; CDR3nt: TGTGCCAGCACGTTAGTCAGGGGGCCCACTGAAGCTTTCTTT
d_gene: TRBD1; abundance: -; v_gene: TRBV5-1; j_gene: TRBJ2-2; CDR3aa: CASSLAHRGTGELFF; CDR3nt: TGCGCCAGCAGCTTGGCCCACAGGGGCACCGGGGAGCTGTTTTTT
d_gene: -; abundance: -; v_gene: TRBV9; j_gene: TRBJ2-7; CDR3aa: CASSIGGAAPGDEQYF; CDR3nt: TGTGCCAGCAGCATCGGCGGGGCAGCCCCCGGGGACGAGCAGTACTTC
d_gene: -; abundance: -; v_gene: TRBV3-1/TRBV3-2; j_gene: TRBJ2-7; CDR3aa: CASSPRKLANEQYF; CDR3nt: TGTGCCAGCAGCCCCCGGAAACTAGCTAATGAGCAGTACTTC
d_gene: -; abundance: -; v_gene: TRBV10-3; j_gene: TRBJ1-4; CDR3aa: CAISDSMSATNEKLFF; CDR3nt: TGTGCCATCAGTGACTCCATGTCGGCAACTAATGAAAAACTGTTTTTT
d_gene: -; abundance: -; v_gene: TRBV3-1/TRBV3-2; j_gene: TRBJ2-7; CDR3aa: CASSQDIASGEQYF; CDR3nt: TGTGCCAGCAGCCAAGATATAGCGAGCGGCGAGCAGTACTTC
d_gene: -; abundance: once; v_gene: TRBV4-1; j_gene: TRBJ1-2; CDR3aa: CASSQGVSNYGYTF; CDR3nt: TGCGCCAGCAGCCAAGGTGTATCTAACTATGGCTACACCTTC
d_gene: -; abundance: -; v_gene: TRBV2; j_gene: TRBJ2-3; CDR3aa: CASRGLPDTQYF; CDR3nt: TGTGCCAGCAGGGGGCTACCAGATACGCAGTATTTT
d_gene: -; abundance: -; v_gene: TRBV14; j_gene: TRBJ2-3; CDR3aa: CASSQDPSRDLSGDTQYF; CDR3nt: TGTGCCAGCAGCCAAGATCCTTCGCGGGACCTCAGTGGAGATACGCAGTATTTT
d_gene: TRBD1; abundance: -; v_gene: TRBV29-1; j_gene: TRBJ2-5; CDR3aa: CSVAGGQGQWVQETQYF; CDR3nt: TGCAGCGTTGCGGGGGGACAGGGCCAATGGGTCCAAGAGACCCAGTACTTC
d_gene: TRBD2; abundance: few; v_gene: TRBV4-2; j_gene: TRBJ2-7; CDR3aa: CASSQDLGGTYEQYF; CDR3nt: TGTGCCAGCAGCCAAGATTTGGGGGGGACCTACGAGCAGTACTTC
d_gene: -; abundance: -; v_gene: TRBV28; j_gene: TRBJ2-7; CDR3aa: CASSSPPRGQYEQYF; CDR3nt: TGTGCCAGCAGTTCACCCCCCCGCGGACAATACGAGCAGTACTTC
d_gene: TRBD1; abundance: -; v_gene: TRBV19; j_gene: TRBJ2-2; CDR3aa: CASNDRATTGELFF; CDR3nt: TGTGCCAGTAACGACAGGGCCACCACCGGGGAGCTGTTTTTT
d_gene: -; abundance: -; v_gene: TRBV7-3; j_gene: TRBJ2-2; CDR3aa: CASSLNVRNTGELFF; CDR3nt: TGTGCCAGCAGCTTAAATGTTAGAAACACCGGGGAGCTGTTTTTT
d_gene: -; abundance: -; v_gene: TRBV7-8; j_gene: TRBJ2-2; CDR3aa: CASPSQRRRVNTGELFF; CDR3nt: TGTGCCAGCCCTTCCCAGAGACGGCGGGTGAACACCGGGGAGCTGTTTTTT
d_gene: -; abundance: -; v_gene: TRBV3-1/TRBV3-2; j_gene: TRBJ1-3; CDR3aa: CASSQDVGGSGNTIYF; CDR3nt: TGTGCCAGCAGCCAAGATGTAGGGGGTTCTGGAAACACCATATATTTT
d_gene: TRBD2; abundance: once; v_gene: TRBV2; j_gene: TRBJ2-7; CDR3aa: CASSEGLAGFYEQYF; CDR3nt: TGTGCCAGCAGTGAAGGACTAGCGGGATTCTACGAGCAGTACTTC
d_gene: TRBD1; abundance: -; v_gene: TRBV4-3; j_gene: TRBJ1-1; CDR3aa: CASSQEPGQAVTEAFF; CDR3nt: TGCGCCAGCAGCCAAGAACCGGGACAGGCAGTCACTGAAGCTTTCTTT
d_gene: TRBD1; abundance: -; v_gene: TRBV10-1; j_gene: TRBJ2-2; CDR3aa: CASSPGTANTGELFF; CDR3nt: TGCGCCAGCAGTCCCGGGACAGCGAACACCGGGGAGCTGTTTTTT
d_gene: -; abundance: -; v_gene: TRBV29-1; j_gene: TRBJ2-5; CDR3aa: CSVGQGETQYF; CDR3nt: TGCAGCGTTGGCCAGGGAGAGACCCAGTACTTC
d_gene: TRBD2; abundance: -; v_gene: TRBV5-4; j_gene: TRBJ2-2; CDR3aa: CASSDPRRLATGELFF; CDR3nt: TGTGCCAGCAGCGACCCTCGTCGACTAGCCACCGGGGAGCTGTTTTTT
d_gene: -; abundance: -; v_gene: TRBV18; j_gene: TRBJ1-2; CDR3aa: CASSLTGRPYYGYTF; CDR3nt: TGTGCCAGCTCACTGACCGGGAGGCCCTACTATGGCTACACCTTC
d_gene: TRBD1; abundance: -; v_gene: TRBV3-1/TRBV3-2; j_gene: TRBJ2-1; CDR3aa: CASSHETGFYNEQFF; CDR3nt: TGTGCCAGCAGCCATGAGACAGGGTTCTACAATGAGCAGTTCTTC
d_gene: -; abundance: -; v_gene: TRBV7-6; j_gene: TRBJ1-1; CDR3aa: CASSAQGYTEAFF; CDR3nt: TGTGCCAGCAGCGCCCAGGGGTACACTGAAGCTTTCTTT
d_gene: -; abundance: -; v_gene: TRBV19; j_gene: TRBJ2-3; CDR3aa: CASSIRGPSTDTQYF; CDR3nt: TGTGCCAGTAGTATCCGCGGCCCTAGCACAGATACGCAGTATTTT
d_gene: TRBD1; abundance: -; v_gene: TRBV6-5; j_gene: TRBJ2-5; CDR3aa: CASSLDRGEETQYF; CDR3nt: TGTGCCAGCAGTCTGGACAGGGGTGAAGAGACCCAGTACTTC
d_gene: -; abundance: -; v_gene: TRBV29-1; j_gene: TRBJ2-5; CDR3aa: CSAYRVQETQYF; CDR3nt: TGCAGCGCCTACAGGGTCCAAGAGACCCAGTACTTC
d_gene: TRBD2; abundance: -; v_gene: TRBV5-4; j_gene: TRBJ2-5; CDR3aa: CASSLKRGARGGWETQYF; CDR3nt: TGTGCCAGCAGCTTAAAGCGTGGGGCGCGGGGGGGTTGGGAGACCCAGTACTTC
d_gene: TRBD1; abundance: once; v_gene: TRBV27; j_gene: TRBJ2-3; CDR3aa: CASSLSGRGQIDTQYF; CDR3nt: TGTGCCAGCAGTTTATCTGGCAGGGGGCAGATAGATACGCAGTATTTT
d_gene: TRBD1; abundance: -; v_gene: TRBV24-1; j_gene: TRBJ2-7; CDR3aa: CATSDRRGRGLDEQYF; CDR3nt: TGTGCCACCAGTGACCGCAGGGGGCGCGGGCTTGATGAGCAGTACTTC